This is a list of T cell receptor beta chains from one sample in a study of shared clonotypes between healthy human individuals. Clones were sequenced by immunoSEQ multiplex PCR, and TCRdb holds only the in-frame ones, with some missing. The table lists some 1 million clones, around 74% of them singletons. The specimen sequenced was memory CD4+ T cells sorted from blood. The receptors were gathered from a man aged 18 to 30 in good health. CDR3s include the opening cysteine and the closing phenylalanine or tryptophan. The order of the fields is J gene, D gene, V gene, clone size, CDR3 protein, CDR3 DNA. D genes are given only for firm matches. Size tells how often a clone was seen (once, few, many) or the class of an expanded clone, and some rows leave it out.

j_call: TRBJ2-2
d_call: TRBD1
v_call: TRBV5-4
clone_size: -
cdr3_aa: CASSFRTGANTGELFF
cdr3_nt: TGTGCCAGCAGCTTCCGGACAGGAGCGAACACCGGGGAGCTGTTTTTT

j_call: TRBJ2-7
d_call: TRBD2
v_call: TRBV30
clone_size: -
cdr3_aa: CAWRREGVYEQYF
cdr3_nt: TGTGCCTGGAGGCGGGAGGGAGTATACGAGCAGTACTTC

j_call: TRBJ2-3
d_call: -
v_call: TRBV6-1
clone_size: -
cdr3_aa: CASRTRWSTDTQYF
cdr3_nt: TGTGCCAGCAGGACCCGCTGGAGCACAGATACGCAGTATTTT

j_call: TRBJ2-7
d_call: TRBD2
v_call: TRBV4-1
clone_size: few
cdr3_aa: CASSQDAGGRNSYEQYF
cdr3_nt: TGCGCCAGCAGCCAAGATGCGGGGGGCCGGAACTCCTACGAGCAGTACTTC

j_call: TRBJ1-5
d_call: -
v_call: TRBV9
clone_size: -
cdr3_aa: CASSVGDGRSVEPQHF
cdr3_nt: TGTGCCAGCAGCGTAGGGGACGGTAGGTCTGTGGAACCCCAGCATTTT

j_call: TRBJ2-5
d_call: TRBD2
v_call: TRBV4-1
clone_size: -
cdr3_aa: CASSQVGAGGPRETQYF
cdr3_nt: TGCGCCAGCAGCCAAGTAGGGGCGGGAGGGCCCAGGGAGACCCAGTACTTC

j_call: TRBJ2-7
d_call: -
v_call: TRBV7-9
clone_size: -
cdr3_aa: CASSLTGSPQQYF
cdr3_nt: TGTGCCAGCAGCTTAACAGGGAGTCCCCAGCAGTACTTC

j_call: TRBJ2-4
d_call: -
v_call: TRBV5-1
clone_size: once
cdr3_aa: CASSRRDFGRDIQYF
cdr3_nt: TGCGCCAGCAGCAGACGGGACTTCGGGCGGGACATTCAGTACTTC

j_call: TRBJ1-6
d_call: -
v_call: TRBV20-1
clone_size: -
cdr3_aa: CSASMDSPLHF
cdr3_nt: TGCAGTGCTAGTATGGATTCACCCCTCCACTTT

j_call: TRBJ2-2
d_call: TRBD1
v_call: TRBV5-1
clone_size: -
cdr3_aa: CASSLNTGATGELFF
cdr3_nt: TGCGCCAGCAGCTTGAATACAGGGGCCACCGGGGAGCTGTTTTTT

j_call: TRBJ2-2
d_call: -
v_call: TRBV2
clone_size: -
cdr3_aa: CASSQTGPGELFF
cdr3_nt: TGTGCCAGCAGTCAGACAGGTCCCGGGGAGCTGTTTTTT

j_call: TRBJ1-1
d_call: -
v_call: TRBV4-3
clone_size: -
cdr3_aa: CASSQDSFAGTRTTEAFF
cdr3_nt: TGCGCCAGCAGCCAAGACTCTTTCGCCGGGACAAGGACAACTGAAGCTTTCTTT

j_call: TRBJ2-5
d_call: TRBD2
v_call: TRBV7-2
clone_size: -
cdr3_aa: CASSLVTSGSSVHETQYF
cdr3_nt: TGTGCCAGCAGCTTGGTGACTAGCGGGAGTTCAGTACATGAGACCCAGTACTTC

j_call: TRBJ1-3
d_call: -
v_call: TRBV19
clone_size: -
cdr3_aa: CASSIDGGNTIYF
cdr3_nt: TGTGCCAGTAGTATAGATGGGGGAAACACCATATATTTT

j_call: TRBJ2-3
d_call: -
v_call: TRBV19
clone_size: few
cdr3_aa: CASSTGESTDTQYF
cdr3_nt: TGTGCCAGTAGTACCGGGGAAAGCACAGATACGCAGTATTTT

j_call: TRBJ2-5
d_call: TRBD2
v_call: TRBV6-1
clone_size: -
cdr3_aa: CASSELRGGLQETQYF
cdr3_nt: TGTGCCAGCAGTGAACTCCGGGGGGGGCTCCAAGAGACCCAGTACTTC

j_call: TRBJ2-3
d_call: TRBD2
v_call: TRBV6-1
clone_size: -
cdr3_aa: CASSEVSSGRTDTQYF
cdr3_nt: TGTGCCAGCAGTGAAGTTTCGAGCGGGAGAACAGATACGCAGTATTTT

j_call: TRBJ2-7
d_call: TRBD1
v_call: TRBV29-1
clone_size: many
cdr3_aa: CSVEADRGRDEQYF
cdr3_nt: TGCAGCGTTGAGGCGGACAGGGGGCGCGACGAGCAGTACTTC

j_call: TRBJ2-1
d_call: TRBD1
v_call: TRBV6-1
clone_size: -
cdr3_aa: CASSYGVGTGDEQFF
cdr3_nt: TGTGCCAGCAGCTACGGTGTTGGGACAGGGGATGAGCAGTTCTTC

j_call: TRBJ1-2
d_call: -
v_call: TRBV5-8
clone_size: -
cdr3_aa: CASSLGPWGSYGYTF
cdr3_nt: TGTGCCAGCAGCTTGGGCCCCTGGGGAAGCTATGGCTACACCTTC

j_call: TRBJ2-7
d_call: TRBD2
v_call: TRBV7-2
clone_size: -
cdr3_aa: CASSLVIGLAGGNEQYF
cdr3_nt: TGTGCCAGCAGCTTAGTAATAGGGCTGGCGGGGGGAAACGAGCAGTACTTC

j_call: TRBJ2-7
d_call: -
v_call: TRBV6-5
clone_size: -
cdr3_aa: CASRRGQEQYF
cdr3_nt: TGTGCCAGCAGACGAGGACAGGAGCAGTACTTC

j_call: TRBJ1-6
d_call: -
v_call: TRBV25-1
clone_size: -
cdr3_aa: CASSPPTLFLHF
cdr3_nt: TGTGCCAGCAGTCCCCCCACCCTCTTCCTCCACTTT